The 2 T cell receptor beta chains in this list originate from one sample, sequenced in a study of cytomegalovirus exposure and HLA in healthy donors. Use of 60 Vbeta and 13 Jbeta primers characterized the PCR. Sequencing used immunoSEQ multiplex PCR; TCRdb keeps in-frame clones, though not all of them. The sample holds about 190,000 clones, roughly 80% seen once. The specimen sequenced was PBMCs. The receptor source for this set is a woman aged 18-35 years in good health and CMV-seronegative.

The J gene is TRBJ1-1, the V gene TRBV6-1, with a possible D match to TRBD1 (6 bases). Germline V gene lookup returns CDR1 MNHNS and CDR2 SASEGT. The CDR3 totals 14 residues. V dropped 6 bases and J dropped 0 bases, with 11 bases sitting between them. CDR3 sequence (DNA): TGTGCCAGCAGGGTAGGACAGTTGAACACTGAAGCTTTCTTT. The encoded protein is CASRVGQLNTEAFF.

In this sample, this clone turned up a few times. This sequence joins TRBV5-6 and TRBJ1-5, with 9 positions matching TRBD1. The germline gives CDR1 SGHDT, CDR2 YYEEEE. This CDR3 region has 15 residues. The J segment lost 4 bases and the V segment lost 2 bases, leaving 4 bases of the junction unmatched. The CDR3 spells CASSLTGGWNQPQHF. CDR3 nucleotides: TGTGCCAGCAGCTTAACAGGGGGCTGGAATCAGCCCCAGCATTTT.